The 27 T cell receptor beta chains presented below share a single source sample, sequenced in a study of cytomegalovirus exposure and HLA in healthy donors. Clones were read by immunoSEQ multiplex PCR, and TCRdb kept only the in-frame ones, dropping some. The profile covers about 250,000 clones, with 87% appearing a single time and 2.6% taken by the ten largest. Material: PBMCs. All receptors come from a man in his late teens or twenties in good health and CMV-seronegative.

V gene TRBV29-1 combines with J gene TRBJ1-4; TRBD1 matches at 8 bases. V dropped 6 bases and J dropped 8; count of bases not matched to a gene: 11. The germline gives CDR1 SQVTM, CDR2 ANQGSEA. This CDR3 region has 14 residues. CDR3 nucleotides: TGCAGCGTAAAGAAGAACAGGGGGGTAGAAAAACTGTTTTTT. Translating it yields CSVKKNRGVEKLFF.

The chain employs TRBV18 and TRBJ2-7; unclear D gene. Germline CDR1 is KGHSH and CDR2 is LQKENI. Deletions cut 8 bases from V and 0 bases from J, with 5 bases between. This CDR3 is built from 11 residues. The chain's CDR3 is CASPSSYEQYF. The CDR3 nucleotides read TGTGCCAGCCCCAGCTCCTACGAGCAGTACTTC.

The chain recombines TRBV5-1 with TRBJ2-7; D might be TRBD2 (5 bases). Deletions cut 4 bases from V and 2 bases from J, with 22 bases between. CDR3 length: 17 amino acids. The germline V gene encodes CDR1 SGHRS and CDR2 YFSETQ. The CDR3 is CASSPGPGLALTYEQYF. CDR3 DNA: TGCGCCAGCAGCCCCGGGCCCGGCTTAGCGCTTACCTACGAGCAGTACTTC.

V usage is TRBV7-9 and J usage is TRBJ2-7, with D unresolved. The CDR3 contains 13 residues. Germline V gene data show CDR1 as SEHNR and CDR2 as FQNEAQ (reference sequence). The germline V and J ends were trimmed by 5 bases and 2 bases, with 10 bases remaining between them. The CDR3 nucleotides read TGTGCCAGCAGCAGCTTCAGGACCTACGAGCAGTACTTC. This gives the protein CASSSFRTYEQYF.

Turning to this clone: One end of the junction fails to match germline, which may point to a read error. The rearrangement uses TRBV7-2 and TRBJ2-1; 8 bases match TRBD2. The germline gives CDR1 SGHTA, CDR2 FQGNSA. The CDR3 runs 13 residues. CDR3 loop: CASSVAGQGEQFF. The CDR3 bases are TGTGCCAGCAGCGTAGCGGGACAAGGTGAGCAGTTCTTC. The full variable domain, completed using reference TRBV7-2 and TRBJ2-1, is GAGVSQSPSNKVTEKGKDVELRCDPISGHTALYWYRQSLGQGLEFLIYFQGNSAPDKSGLPSDRFSAERTGGSVSTLTIQRTQQEDSAVYLCASSVAGQGEQFFGPGTRLTVL.

This clone was recorded a few times. The chain uses TRBV5-8 and TRBJ2-7, with a weak D call TRBD1 (6 bases). CDR3 length equals 13 residues. Trimming cost V 0 bases and J 4 bases, with 8 bases left between them. CDR1 SGHTS and CDR2 YDEGEE come from the germline V gene. This chain's CDR3 is CASSLGTVYEQYF. CDR3 DNA: TGTGCCAGCAGCTTGGGGACAGTTTACGAGCAGTACTTC.

The chain combines TRBV19 with TRBJ1-1; D unresolved. CDR1 and CDR2 (germline): LNHDA, SQIVND (reference sequence). The CDR3 is made up of 12 amino acids. V was clipped by 6 bases and J by 8 bases, with 13 bases between them. CDR3 DNA: TGTGCCAGTAGCAATCCCATCAGGGAAGCTTTCTTT. It encodes CASSNPIREAFF.

The J gene is TRBJ1-2, the V gene TRBV28, with unresolved D. The CDR3 contains 13 residues. Germline V lookup: CDR1 MDHEN, CDR2 SYDVKM. Trimming took 7 bases from V and 4 from J, leaving 13 bases between them. CDR3 bases: TGTGCCAGCATGGCCCAATCGGGCTATGGCTACACCTTC. This translates into CASMAQSGYGYTF.

The rearrangement joins TRBV4-1 to TRBJ2-1; D perhaps matches TRBD2 (5 bases). V was trimmed by 3 bases and J by 0 bases, leaving 9 bases between them. The CDR3 loop spans 15 amino acids. CDR1 is MGHRA, CDR2 YSYEKL, per germline. The CDR3: CASSQVATSYNEQFF. The CDR3 bases are TGCGCCAGCAGCCAGGTAGCGACCTCCTACAATGAGCAGTTCTTC.

The gene calls are TRBV4-3 and TRBJ2-7, with 9 bases lining up with TRBD1. In germline, CDR1 is LGHNA, CDR2 YSLEER. V gave up 4 bases and J gave up 2 bases; unmatched junction bases: 3. This CDR3 spans 14 amino acids. The chain's CDR3 is CASSLGTGPYEQYF. The CDR3 coding sequence is TGCGCCAGCAGCCTCGGGACAGGGCCCTACGAGCAGTACTTC.

The chain recombines TRBV5-6 with TRBJ2-7; TRBD2 matches 13 bases. CDR1 and CDR2 from the germline V gene are SGHDT and YYEEEE. Unmatched junction bases numbered 9, after V lost 4 bases and J lost 2 bases. The CDR3 has 17 amino acids. CDR3 amino acids: CASSHGLAGVNTYEQYF. CDR3 sequence (DNA): TGTGCCAGCAGCCATGGACTAGCGGGAGTCAACACCTACGAGCAGTACTTC.

In its sample, this clone was seen once. The V gene is TRBV5-1, the J gene TRBJ2-7; perhaps TRBD2 as D (6 bases). V was trimmed by 4 bases and J by 2 bases, leaving 22 bases between them. Germline CDR1 SGHRS, CDR2 YFSETQ. The CDR3 sequence is 17 residues long. CDR3: CASSPEGGLLVPYEQYF. CDR3 coding DNA: TGCGCCAGCAGCCCAGAGGGAGGCCTACTCGTTCCCTACGAGCAGTACTTC.

The chain has TRBV28 and TRBJ1-1, with 8 bases identical to TRBD1. The V gene end was trimmed by 7 bases and the J gene end by 0 bases; junction bases not matched to a gene: 10. The CDR3 length is 16 residues. The germline gives CDR1 MDHEN, CDR2 SYDVKM. The CDR3, as DNA: TGTGCCAGCACCCAACCGCAGGGGGCGGTGAACACTGAAGCTTTCTTT. This translates into CASTQPQGAVNTEAFF.

The chain couples TRBV28 to TRBJ1-5; 9 bases fit TRBD1. Germline assignment: CDR1 MDHEN and CDR2 SYDVKM. J lost 6 bases, V lost 7 bases, and 13 bases had no gene match. CDR3 length: 16 residues. The CDR3 sequence: CASIPGGQGTFQPQHF. In DNA form, the CDR3 reads TGTGCCAGCATCCCCGGGGGACAGGGTACATTTCAGCCCCAGCATTTT.

The J gene is TRBJ1-2, the V gene TRBV28, with a possible D match to TRBD1 (5 bases). V dropped 6 bases and J dropped 2 bases, with 13 bases sitting between them. The CDR3 length is 14 residues. Germline CDR1 is MDHEN and CDR2 is SYDVKM. This chain's CDR3 is CASRYGRGNYGYTF. CDR3 DNA: TGTGCCAGCAGGTACGGACGGGGGAACTATGGCTACACCTTC.

The chain has TRBV7-6 and TRBJ1-4; D remains unclear. The CDR3 loop spans 17 amino acids. V lost 5 bases and J lost 4, with 20 bases in between. Germline loops: CDR1 SGHVS, CDR2 FNYEAQ. CDR3 DNA: TGTGCCAGCAGCCAAAACTTTCTCTGGGGAGGTAATGAAAAACTGTTTTTT. This encodes CASSQNFLWGGNEKLFF.

The chain links TRBV7-8 to TRBJ2-4, with a tentative D call TRBD2 (6 bases). The CDR3 sequence is 15 residues long. Germline V gene data show CDR1 as SGHVS and CDR2 as FQNEAQ. Trimming took 4 bases from V and 6 from J, leaving 16 bases between them. The CDR3 spells CASSSPTGTGNIQYF. In DNA, the CDR3 is TGTGCCAGCAGCTCCCCCACCGGGACTGGAAACATTCAGTACTTC.

This clone was recorded only once. This chain links TRBV27 with TRBJ2-3; TRBD1 is a possible D gene (6 bases). V lost 3 bases to trimming and J lost 0 bases, with 13 bases between them. This CDR3 has 16 amino acids. Germline loops: CDR1 MNHEY, CDR2 SMNVEV (reference sequence). CDR3: CASSLYSGASTDTQYF. The CDR3 DNA follows: TGTGCCAGCAGTTTGTACTCAGGGGCTAGCACAGATACGCAGTATTTT.

V and J are TRBV6-5 and TRBJ2-2, with 9 bases identical to TRBD2. Germline CDR1 MNHEY, CDR2 SVGAGI. The CDR3 covers 15 residues. After removal of 4 bases from V and 2 bases from J, the junction contained 2 bases not matched to a gene. DNA of the CDR3: TGTGCCAGCAGTTTAGCGGGAGACAACACCGGGGAGCTGTTTTTT. Translated, it gives CASSLAGDNTGELFF.

J is TRBJ1-4 and V is TRBV29-1; maybe TRBD1 (6 bases). The V gene lost 4 bases and the J gene lost 5 bases, with 17 bases spanning the gap. This CDR3 region has 15 residues. Germline V gene data show CDR1 as SQVTM and CDR2 as ANQGSEA. CDR3 residues: CSVGMKGDPNEKLFF. The CDR3 DNA follows: TGCAGCGTTGGGATGAAGGGGGACCCCAATGAAAAACTGTTTTTT. The full variable domain, in which reference TRBV29-1 and TRBJ1-4 provide the parts outside the CDR3, is SAVISQKPSRDICQRGTSLTIQCQVDSQVTMMFWYRQQPGQSLTLIATANQGSEATYESGFVIDKFPISRPNLTFSTLTVSNMSPEDSSIYLCSVGMKGDPNEKLFFGSGTQLSVL.

The V gene is TRBV30, the J gene TRBJ2-5; 8 bases are a match to TRBD2. CDR3 size: 15 residues. From germline, CDR1 is GTSNPN and CDR2 SVGIG (reference sequence). V was clipped by 4 bases and J by 5 bases; unmatched bases: 12. The CDR3 sequence: CAWKFRLAGGETQYF. CDR3 bases: TGTGCCTGGAAGTTTCGTCTAGCGGGCGGGGAGACCCAGTACTTC.

V usage is TRBV11-3 and J usage is TRBJ2-7, with D maybe TRBD2 (7 bases). This CDR3 is 16 amino acids long. Germline CDR1 reads SGHNT; CDR2 reads YENEEA. V was shortened by 10 bases and J by 3 bases, with 25 bases between the two germline ends. In nucleotides, the CDR3 is TGTGCCATACGGGGGCCTAGCGGAACTTTAAGCTACGAGCAGTACTTC. Encoded protein: CAIRGPSGTLSYEQYF.

The gene calls are TRBV27 and TRBJ1-4, with D perhaps matching TRBD1 (6 bases). The CDR3 spans 13 residues. Per the germline V gene, CDR1 is MNHEY and CDR2 is SMNVEV (reference sequence). V gave up 6 bases and J gave up 5 bases, with 10 bases separating them. The CDR3 is CASRLGGNEKLFF. As DNA, the CDR3 is TGTGCCAGCAGACTTGGGGGCAATGAAAAACTGTTTTTT.

This rearrangement joins TRBV29-1 to TRBJ2-3; 10 bases align to TRBD1. The CDR3 contains 14 residues. V lost 5 bases to trimming and J lost 2 bases; unmatched junction nucleotides: 4. The germline V gene encodes CDR1 SQVTM and CDR2 ANQGSEA. CDR3 loop: CSVKTGGTTDTQYF. The DNA of the CDR3 is TGCAGCGTTAAGACAGGGGGCACCACAGATACGCAGTATTTT.

This rearrangement joins TRBV27 to TRBJ2-7, with TRBD2 matching 8 bases. The CDR3 spans 16 residues. Trimming at V came to 2 bases and at J to 10 bases, leaving 16 bases not matched to a gene. Germline V gives CDR1 MNHEY, CDR2 SMNVEV (reference sequence). The CDR3 bases are TGTGCCAGCAGTTTAAGTTTTTTGTCGGCTAGCGGGCTTCAGTACTTC. Translation: CASSLSFLSASGLQYF.

This clone was picked up one time. This chain's CDR3 is CASSGTSGQETQYF. CDR3 nucleotide sequence: TGTGCCAGCAGCGGCACTAGCGGCCAAGAGACCCAGTACTTC. The V gene is TRBV7-7, the J gene TRBJ2-5, with 8 bases identical to TRBD2. This CDR3 region has 14 residues. CDR1 is SSHAT and CDR2 is FNYEAQ in the germline V gene (reference sequence). The J segment lost 1 base and the V segment lost 5 bases, leaving 3 bases of the junction unmatched. The whole variable domain, remainder taken from reference TRBV7-7 and TRBJ2-5, is GAGVSQSPRYKVTKRGQDVTLRCDPISSHATLYWYQQALGQGPEFLTYFNYEAQPDKSGLPSDRFSAERPEGSISTLTIQRTEQRDSAMYRCASSGTSGQETQYFGPGTRLLVL.

The chain uses TRBV19 and TRBJ1-4, with D tentatively TRBD1 (5 bases). Looked up from germline, CDR1 is LNHDA and CDR2 is SQIVND (reference sequence). CDR3 length: 13 amino acids. Trimming took 8 bases from V and 3 from J, leaving 10 bases between them. The CDR3 DNA reads TGTGCCAGTGGTGACAGAGCTAATGAAAAACTGTTTTTT. Translating gives CASGDRANEKLFF.